This T cell receptor beta chain appears in the sequencing data of a study of T cells in localized non-small cell lung cancer. Whole-study results and caveats: An association was observed between higher blood T cell density and longer overall survival. Because only a single region of the tumor was sequenced, heterogeneity remains possible. A median of 57 clones ranked among the top 100 in tumor appeared in adjacent lung.

CDR3 length equals 16 residues. The V and J ends lost 2 bases and 5 bases respectively, with 18 bases between them. Germline V gene lookup returns CDR1 MNHEY and CDR2 SVGAGI. With respect to this clone: Its antigen is not identified.

This table comes from immunoSEQ multiplex PCR, and its TCRdb copy is limited to in-frame clones, with some not included. Of about 52,000 clones detected, approximately 86% appear once; the ten largest clones hold about a sixth. This chain joins TRBV6-5 and TRBJ1-1, with D maybe TRBD1 (6 bases). This sequence originates from a female donor with stage II lung adenocarcinoma. Source: PBMCs, taken before any cancer treatment. The CDR3 region is CASSYEADTGTTEAFF. CDR3 nucleotides: TGTGCCAGCAGTTACGAGGCCGATACAGGGACAACTGAAGCTTTCTTT.